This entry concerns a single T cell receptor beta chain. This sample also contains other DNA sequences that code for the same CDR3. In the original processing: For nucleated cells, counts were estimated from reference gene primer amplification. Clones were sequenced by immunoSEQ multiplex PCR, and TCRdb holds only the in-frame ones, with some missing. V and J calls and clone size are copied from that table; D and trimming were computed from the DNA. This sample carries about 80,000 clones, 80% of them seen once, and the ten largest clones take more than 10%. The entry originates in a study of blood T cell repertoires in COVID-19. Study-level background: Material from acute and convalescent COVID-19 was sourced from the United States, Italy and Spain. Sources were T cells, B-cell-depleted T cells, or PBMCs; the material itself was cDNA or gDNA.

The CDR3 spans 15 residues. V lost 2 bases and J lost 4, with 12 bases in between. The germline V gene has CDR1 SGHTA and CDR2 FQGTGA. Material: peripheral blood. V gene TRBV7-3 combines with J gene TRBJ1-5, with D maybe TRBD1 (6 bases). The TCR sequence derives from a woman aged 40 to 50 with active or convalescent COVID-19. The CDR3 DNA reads TGTGCCAGCAGCTTAGAAGGGGGAAGAAATCAGCCCCAGCATTTT. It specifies CASSLEGGRNQPQHF. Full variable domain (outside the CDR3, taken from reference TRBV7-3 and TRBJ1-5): GAGVSQTPSNKVTEKGKYVELRCDPISGHTALYWYRQSLGQGPEFLIYFQGTGAADDSGLPNDRFFAVRPEGSVSTLKIQRTERGDSAVYLCASSLEGGRNQPQHFGDGTRLSIL.